Below are 32 T cell receptor beta chains sequenced from a single sample in a study of cytomegalovirus exposure and HLA in healthy donors. The repertoire was sequenced with immunoSEQ multiplex PCR; TCRdb's copy has only in-frame clones and lacks some. The table records about 240,000 clones, approximately 84% of them present only once. Sequences were obtained from PBMCs. These receptors came from a woman younger than 45 in good health and CMV-seropositive.

With regard to this clone: The junction shows a germline mismatch at one end, possibly a read error. The chain combines TRBV7-2 with TRBJ2-1; 7 nucleotides match TRBD2. CDR3 length: 14 amino acids. Germline V CDR1 and CDR2: SGHTA, FQGNSA. The DNA for the CDR3 is TGTGCCAGCAGCTTATCCCCTACTAGCGACCACTCACTCTTC. Protein: CASSLSPTSDHSLF.

The chain combines TRBV27 with TRBJ2-1, with 10 bases identical to TRBD2. After removal of 3 bases from V and 7 bases from J, the junction contained 6 bases not matched to a gene. The germline V gene has CDR1 MNHEY and CDR2 SMNVEV (reference sequence). The CDR3 is made up of 15 amino acids. CDR3 nucleotides: TGTGCCAGCAGTTTGAGCGGGAGGGTTTGGAATGAGCAGTTCTTC. Translated, it gives CASSLSGRVWNEQFF.

The table lists this clone with a few counts. The chain joins TRBV28 to TRBJ2-2, with a possible D match to TRBD2 (5 bases). The CDR3 has 13 amino acids. Germline CDR1 and CDR2: MDHEN and SYDVKM. Trimming removed 5 bases at V and 6 bases at J, with 10 bases between. DNA for the CDR3: TGTGCCAGCAGTCCCACTAGGGCCGGGGAGCTGTTTTTT. Protein sequence: CASSPTRAGELFF. The complete variable domain, with remaining parts taken from reference TRBV28 and TRBJ2-2, reads DVKVTQSSRYLVKRTGEKVFLECVQDMDHENMFWYRQDPGLGLRLIYFSYDVKMKEKGDIPEGYSVSREKKERFSLILESASTNQTSMYLCASSPTRAGELFFGEGSRLTVL.

This clone appeared once. The CDR3, as DNA: TGTGCCAGCAGCCAAGGGACTAGCGGGGTCTCCTACGAGCAGTACTTC. Translated: CASSQGTSGVSYEQYF. The V call is TRBV4-2, the J call TRBJ2-7; TRBD2 aligns across 12 bases. The CDR3 sequence is 16 residues long. Germline CDR1 and CDR2: LGHNA and YNFKEQ. After removal of 1 base from V and 0 bases from J, the junction contained 1 base not matched to a gene.

The chain joins TRBV19 to TRBJ1-1, with D possibly TRBD1 on 5 matching bases. There are 14 residues in the CDR3. The V end lost 0 bases, the J end lost 1 base, and 6 bases lay between the germline ends. Germline loops: CDR1 LNHDA, CDR2 SQIVND (reference sequence). Here the CDR3 reads CASSIEGANTEAFF. As DNA, the CDR3 is TGTGCCAGTAGTATAGAAGGGGCGAACACTGAAGCTTTCTTT.

The rearrangement uses TRBV30 and TRBJ1-2; no clear D. This CDR3 comprises 12 residues. V gave up 5 bases and J gave up 4 bases, with 11 bases separating them. CDR1 and CDR2 from the germline V gene are GTSNPN and SVGIG (reference sequence). CDR3 loop: CAWDIGSYGYTF. The CDR3 bases are TGTGCCTGGGACATTGGCAGCTATGGCTACACCTTC.

The chain links TRBV6-6 to TRBJ1-5; 10 bases fit TRBD1. The germline gives CDR1 MNHNY, CDR2 SVGAGI (reference sequence). V lost 0 bases, J lost 6 bases, and 5 bases stayed unmatched. The CDR3 totals 16 residues. The CDR3 nucleotides are TGTGCCAGCAGTTACTCAGGGACAGGGGTCAGTCAGCCCCAGCATTTT. This encodes CASSYSGTGVSQPQHF.

This clone has only a few counts. The chain recombines TRBV14 with TRBJ2-7; D gene ambiguous. Germline assignment: CDR1 SGHDN and CDR2 FVKESK. The CDR3 extends over 14 amino acids. V was shortened by 0 bases and J by 11 bases, with 17 bases between the two germline ends. The DNA of the CDR3 is TGTGCCAGCAGCCAAGAACGAAGACTCTCGCCGGAGTACTTC. This translates into CASSQERRLSPEYF.

The rearrangement joins TRBV2 to TRBJ2-5, with TRBD2 matching 12 bases. This CDR3 region has 13 residues. Looked up from germline, CDR1 is SNHLY and CDR2 is FYNNEI. J lost 5 bases, V lost 9 bases, and 4 bases had no gene match. This CDR3 reads CARTSGRQETQYF. The CDR3 DNA follows: TGTGCCAGGACTAGCGGGAGACAGGAGACCCAGTACTTC.

The gene calls are TRBV5-5 and TRBJ2-7, with 8 bases matching TRBD2. The CDR3 has 14 amino acids. With 5 bases clipped from V and 3 bases from J, the junction kept 7 bases outside the gene matches. CDR1 is SGHKS, CDR2 YYEKEE, per germline (reference sequence). The CDR3 reads CASSPGTSLYEQYF. The CDR3 DNA follows: TGTGCCAGCAGTCCCGGGACTAGTCTCTACGAGCAGTACTTC.

V is TRBV28 and J is TRBJ1-1; D not resolved. Trimming removed 6 bases from V and 7 bases from J, with 12 bases in between. CDR1 and CDR2 from the germline V gene are MDHEN and SYDVKM. The CDR3 covers 12 residues. CDR3 coding DNA: TGTGCCAGCAGCCCCCGGTACGGTGAAGCTTTCTTT. The encoded protein is CASSPRYGEAFF.

The chain links TRBV10-3 to TRBJ2-7; 9 positions match TRBD1. Germline CDR1 and CDR2: ENHRY and SYGVKD. The V segment lost 2 bases and the J segment 4 bases; nucleotides outside the gene matches: 9. There are 16 residues in the CDR3. For the CDR3, the DNA is TGTGCCATCAGTGAGCCTACGGGACAGGGTGGATACGAGCAGTACTTC. Its protein is CAISEPTGQGGYEQYF.

The V gene is TRBV5-1, the J gene TRBJ1-1; possibly TRBD1 for D (6 bases). Trimming cost V 4 bases and J 0 bases, with 16 bases left between them. This CDR3 has 16 residues. Germline CDR1 and CDR2: SGHRS and YFSETQ. The CDR3 DNA is TGCGCCAGCAGCGACCAGACAGGCGGGCTGAACACTGAAGCTTTCTTT. Protein product: CASSDQTGGLNTEAFF.

The J gene is TRBJ1-5, the V gene TRBV6-6; D may be TRBD1 (6 bases). Trimming cost V 2 bases and J 8 bases, with 19 bases left between them. The CDR3 contains 16 residues. Per germline, CDR1 MNHNY and CDR2 SVGAGI (reference sequence). DNA for the CDR3: TGTGCCAGCAGTTACGAGGGCAGGGGCAAAGGGAAGCCCCAGCATTTT. Translation gives CASSYEGRGKGKPQHF.

This sequence joins TRBV5-1 and TRBJ2-1; 9 nucleotides line up with TRBD2. The CDR3 spans 17 residues. V was pared by 4 bases and J by 8 bases, with 16 bases of the junction left unmatched. Germline V gene data show CDR1 as SGHRS and CDR2 as YFSETQ. The DNA of the CDR3 is TGCGCCAGCAGCGCCGAAATAGCGGGGGAAGGTGTCGATGAGCAGTTCTTC. Its translation is CASSAEIAGEGVDEQFF.

This clone was detected once. The chain couples TRBV15 to TRBJ1-5, with 8 bases that match TRBD1. Germline-derived CDR1 and CDR2 are LNHNV and YYDKDF (reference sequence). CDR3 length: 18 residues. The V and J ends lost 0 bases and 6 bases, in that order; junction bases with no gene match: 13. In DNA, the CDR3 is TGTGCCACCAGCAGAGATAGGGCCCCGGGACAGGCACGTCAGCCCCAGCATTTT. Encoded protein: CATSRDRAPGQARQPQHF.

This clone appeared a single time. The gene calls are TRBV2 and TRBJ1-1; TRBD1 aligns across 7 bases. CDR3 size: 13 residues. Germline V gives CDR1 SNHLY, CDR2 FYNNEI. The junction had 7 bases not matched to a gene; V was cut back by 8 bases and J by 4 bases. CDR3 protein: CASAGQGGTEAFF. The DNA of the CDR3 is TGTGCCAGCGCAGGGCAGGGGGGCACTGAAGCTTTCTTT.

The chain employs TRBV10-3 and TRBJ2-3, with D unresolved. Between the trimmed V and J ends, which lost 0 bases and 4 bases, there was a span of 8 bases. Germline values: CDR1 ENHRY, CDR2 SYGVKD. This CDR3 has 14 residues. CDR3 sequence reads: CAISESAQADTQYF. The DNA of the CDR3 is TGTGCCATCAGTGAGTCGGCTCAGGCAGATACGCAGTATTTT.

The chain combines TRBV7-2 with TRBJ2-3, with D perhaps TRBD2 (6 bases). The V end lost 4 bases, the J end lost 0 bases, and 20 bases lay between the germline ends. The CDR3 is 18 amino acids. Germline loops: CDR1 SGHTA, CDR2 FQGNSA. The DNA of the CDR3 is TGTGCCAGCAGCTCCCATGCTACCCTAGCGCCTAGCACAGATACGCAGTATTTT. Translation gives CASSSHATLAPSTDTQYF. Based on the CDR3 plus reference TRBV7-2 and TRBJ2-3, the full variable domain is GAGVSQSPSNKVTEKGKDVELRCDPISGHTALYWYRQSLGQGLEFLIYFQGNSAPDKSGLPSDRFSAERTGGSVSTLTIQRTQQEDSAVYLCASSSHATLAPSTDTQYFGPGTRLTVL.

V and J are TRBV5-6 and TRBJ1-1, with D possibly TRBD1 on 5 matching bases. The CDR3 runs 14 residues. V shed 4 bases and J shed 4 bases, with 14 bases lying between them. Germline V gives CDR1 SGHDT, CDR2 YYEEEE. The CDR3 protein is CASSVASGATEAFF. CDR3 nucleotides: TGTGCCAGCAGCGTTGCAAGCGGGGCCACTGAAGCTTTCTTT.

The chain combines TRBV28 with TRBJ2-7; TRBD1 matches 8 bases. The CDR3 has 15 residues. Trimming removed 0 bases from V and 6 bases from J; junction bases left unmatched: 7. Germline lookup yields CDR1 MDHEN and CDR2 SYDVKM. The CDR3 bases are TGTGCCAGCAGTTTATGGGGGGCAGGGGGCCTCGAGCAGTACTTC. Protein product: CASSLWGAGGLEQYF. Together with reference TRBV28 and TRBJ2-7, the CDR3 gives the full variable domain: DVKVTQSSRYLVKRTGEKVFLECVQDMDHENMFWYRQDPGLGLRLIYFSYDVKMKEKGDIPEGYSVSREKKERFSLILESASTNQTSMYLCASSLWGAGGLEQYFGPGTRLTVT.

The rearrangement joins TRBV14 to TRBJ2-7, with 10 bases identical to TRBD2. The junction had 5 bases not matched to a gene; V was cut back by 1 base and J by 2 bases. Germline V gene sequence: CDR1 SGHDN, CDR2 FVKESK. The CDR3 totals 16 residues. CDR3 DNA sequence: TGTGCCAGCAGCCAAGTCGGGCTAGCGGGAGCCTACGAGCAGTACTTC. It is translated as CASSQVGLAGAYEQYF.

CDR3 protein: CASSIDGALFDGYTF. The CDR3 nucleotides are TGTGCCAGTAGTATAGACGGAGCTCTGTTTGATGGCTACACCTTC. The genes are TRBV19 and TRBJ1-2; D remains unclear. This CDR3 comprises 15 residues. Per the germline V gene, CDR1 is LNHDA and CDR2 is SQIVND (reference sequence). Trimming left V 0 bases short and J 6 bases short, with 14 bases between.

The chain combines TRBV5-1 with TRBJ1-2, with 8 bases lining up with TRBD1. The ends lost 0 bases at V and 2 bases at J; junction bases unmatched: 6. The germline CDR1 and CDR2 sequences are SGHRS and YFSETQ. The length of the CDR3 is 16 residues. This CDR3 is CASSLVSGTGNYGYTF. The CDR3 nucleotides read TGCGCCAGCAGCTTGGTTTCCGGGACAGGAAACTATGGCTACACCTTC.

V and J are TRBV7-6 and TRBJ2-1, with 9 bases fitting TRBD1. Germline-derived CDR1 and CDR2 are SGHVS and FNYEAQ. This CDR3 contains 13 residues. V shed 5 bases, J shed 8 bases, and the junction held 4 bases outside the gene matches. The CDR3 DNA follows: TGTGCCAGCAGCGTGGACAGGGGCGATGAGCAGTTCTTC. Encoded protein: CASSVDRGDEQFF.

The chain combines TRBV7-9 with TRBJ2-1; D possibly corresponds to TRBD2 (5 bases). The CDR3 is 13 amino acids. V was cut by 8 bases and J by 4 bases, with 12 bases left in between. CDR1 and CDR2 from the germline V gene are SEHNR and FQNEAQ (reference sequence). CDR3 amino acids: CASQDSEYNEQFF. The CDR3, as DNA: TGTGCCAGCCAAGATAGCGAGTACAATGAGCAGTTCTTC.

To note about this clone: The sample holds other DNA sequences that translate to the same CDR3. The J gene is TRBJ2-2, the V gene TRBV5-1; 10 bases map to TRBD2. After removal of 0 bases from V and 2 bases from J, the junction contained 1 base not matched to a gene. Germline CDR1 SGHRS, CDR2 YFSETQ. The CDR3 is 16 residues long. The CDR3 coding sequence is TGCGCCAGCAGCTTGGGGACTAGCGGAAACACCGGGGAGCTGTTTTTT. Its translation: CASSLGTSGNTGELFF.

CDR3 protein: CASSLEPAGGNTEAFF. CDR3 bases: TGTGCCAGCAGCTTAGAGCCGGCGGGAGGGAACACTGAAGCTTTCTTT. This sequence joins TRBV7-2 and TRBJ1-1; D not resolved. V lost 1 base, J lost 1 base, and 13 bases lay in between. The CDR3 is 16 amino acids. Germline CDR1 is SGHTA and CDR2 is FQGNSA.

The V call is TRBV9, the J call TRBJ2-7, with 9 bases lining up with TRBD2. CDR3 length equals 15 residues. The V and J ends lost 4 bases and 7 bases, in that order; junction bases with no gene match: 12. Germline CDR1 SGDLS, CDR2 YYNGEE. CDR3 coding DNA: TGTGCCAGCAGCCTCGAGCGGGAGGCTTCGGGGGAGCAGTACTTC. This codes for CASSLEREASGEQYF.

V usage is TRBV27 and J usage is TRBJ2-5, with 9 positions matching TRBD1. CDR1 is MNHEY, CDR2 SMNVEV, per germline (reference sequence). Germline trimming cut 5 bases from V and 5 bases from J; bases unmatched to any gene: 9. There are 15 residues in the CDR3. The CDR3 DNA is TGTGCCAGCAGTCCCCGGACAGGGGTTGCGGAGACCCAGTACTTC. Translation: CASSPRTGVAETQYF.

This clone is judged medium-sized. This chain connects TRBV6-4 to TRBJ2-3; D gene unclear. Trimming took off 3 bases at V and 0 bases at J, with 7 bases between the two ends. The CDR3 contains 14 residues. Looked up from germline, CDR1 is MRHNA and CDR2 is SNTAGT. The CDR3 DNA is TGTGCCAGCAGTGAAGCCCCTAGCACAGATACGCAGTATTTT. This encodes CASSEAPSTDTQYF.

The V and J genes are TRBV4-1 and TRBJ1-2; 8 nucleotides line up with TRBD1. Germline-derived CDR1 and CDR2 are MGHRA and YSYEKL. CDR3 size: 13 residues. V shed 3 bases, J shed 12 bases, and the junction held 9 bases outside the gene matches. The CDR3 nucleotides are TGCGCCAGCAGCCAGGAAGACAGGGGTGTTGACACCTTC. Protein: CASSQEDRGVDTF.